Shown below are 30 T cell receptor beta chains from a single sample sequenced in a study of blood T cells in healthy people across ages. With a J-beta primer mix and a sample-barcoded 5' primer, a second PCR ran 7 to 11 cycles. TCRdb processed the 5' RACE reads anew with MiXCR; each CDR3 protein has one entry. The table includes 550,000 to 750,000 distinct CDR3 sequences, around a fifth detected once. The sample comprised blood. The origin of the receptors is a man between 65 and 79 years old in good health.

This clonotype was seen a handful of times. This rearrangement joins TRBV7-9 to TRBJ2-4, with D unclear. Germline CDR1 reads SEHNR; CDR2 reads FQNEAQ (reference sequence). V lost 1 base to trimming and J lost 2 bases, with 6 bases between them. The CDR3 contains 14 residues. Here the CDR3 DNA reads TGTGCCAGCAGCTTAGAGGTTCCCAAAAACATTCAGTACTTC. Protein sequence: CASSLEVPKNIQYF.

The rearrangement joins TRBV7-2 to TRBJ1-2, with D possibly matching TRBD1 (5 bases). The CDR3 consists of 12 residues. V was trimmed by 3 bases and J by 4 bases, leaving 6 bases between them. The germline CDR1 and CDR2 sequences are SGHTA and FQGNSA. The CDR3 sequence is CASSFDSYGYTF. CDR3 sequence (DNA): TGTGCCAGCAGCTTTGACAGCTATGGCTACACCTTC.

CDR3 nucleotide sequence: TGCGCCAGCAGCCGCCTTGGGACAGATGGCTACACCTTC. Residues: CASSRLGTDGYTF. V and J are TRBV4-1 and TRBJ1-2, with 7 bases aligning to TRBD1. J was trimmed by 6 bases and V by 4 bases; bases with no gene match: 5. This CDR3 is 13 amino acids long. Per the germline V gene, CDR1 is MGHRA and CDR2 is YSYEKL.

J is TRBJ2-7 and V is TRBV10-2, with 7 bases aligning to TRBD1. The V gene's germline CDR1 is WSHSY and CDR2 SAAADI. This CDR3 is built from 14 residues. V gave up 4 bases and J gave up 2 bases; unmatched junction bases: 5. In DNA form, the CDR3 reads TGCGCCAGCAGTGGGGACAGCACTCCCTACGAGCAGTACTTC. Protein product: CASSGDSTPYEQYF.

The gene calls are TRBV10-3 and TRBJ2-5; TRBD1 might be the D (6 bases). The CDR3 runs to 16 residues. Germline CDR1 ENHRY, CDR2 SYGVKD. Trimming left V 2 bases short and J 5 bases short, with 18 bases between. The CDR3 region has the DNA TGTGCCATCAGTGAGCTGGGGATCAGGGGCCAGGAGACCCAGTACTTC. It specifies CAISELGIRGQETQYF.

J is TRBJ2-3 and V is TRBV20-1; the D gene is possibly TRBD2 (5 bases). The CDR3 covers 17 residues. Trimming removed 2 bases from V and 9 bases from J, with 27 bases in between. The germline CDR1 and CDR2 sequences are DFQATT and SNEGSKA (reference sequence). The CDR3 sequence is CSARFPTRPGNVDTQYF. The CDR3 DNA reads as TGCAGTGCTAGATTTCCGACCAGGCCGGGAAATGTTGACACGCAGTATTTT.

This clonotype was found many times. The CDR3 sequence: CASSGLAGVNEQFF. CDR3 DNA sequence: TGTGCCAGCAGTGGGCTAGCGGGAGTCAATGAGCAGTTCTTC. The chain joins TRBV12-3 or TRBV12-4 to TRBJ2-1; TRBD2 matches 10 bases. The CDR3 contains 14 residues. J gave up 6 bases and V 5 bases, and 4 bases lay outside the gene matches.

This clonotype showed up just a few times. The rearrangement joins TRBV2 to TRBJ2-2; TRBD1 might be the D (6 bases). V was pared by 6 bases and J by 2 bases, with 10 bases between. The CDR3 spans 14 residues. The germline V gene encodes CDR1 SNHLY and CDR2 FYNNEI. Here the CDR3 reads CASRDRINTGELFF. The CDR3 DNA reads as TGTGCCAGCAGGGACAGAATTAACACCGGGGAGCTGTTTTTT.

This clonotype was found a few times. The CDR3 DNA reads TGTGCCAGCAGTTACTCCCAGGGTCAAGATACGCAGTATTTT. This codes for CASSYSQGQDTQYF. The gene calls are TRBV6-6 and TRBJ2-3; possible D gene TRBD1, 5 bases. The CDR3 contains 14 residues. Germline CDR1 and CDR2: MNHNY and SVGAGI (reference sequence). The V gene lost 0 bases and the J gene lost 5 bases, with 9 bases spanning the gap.

The chain links TRBV6-2 or TRBV6-3 to TRBJ2-7; 14 nucleotides match TRBD2. CDR3 length: 16 residues. J gave up 3 bases and V 2 bases, and 3 bases lay outside the gene matches. The germline V gene encodes CDR1 MNHEY and CDR2 SVGEGT. CDR3 amino acids: CASSYRLAGGFYEQYF. CDR3 sequence (DNA): TGTGCCAGCAGTTACCGACTAGCGGGAGGGTTCTACGAGCAGTACTTC.

This rearrangement joins TRBV28 to TRBJ2-1; D possibly corresponds to TRBD2 (6 bases). Per the germline V gene, CDR1 is MDHEN and CDR2 is SYDVKM. V lost 9 bases, J lost 5 bases, and 17 bases lay in between. The CDR3 loop spans 14 amino acids. CDR3 DNA sequence: TGTGCCAGGGGAACTAGGGAGGAGGACAATGAGCAGTTCTTC. This translates into CARGTREEDNEQFF.

This clonotype appeared a few times. Since a much larger clone is just one base distant, this may be a read error. The CDR3 bases are TGTGCCACCAGTAACCAGACCGGACAGCACAATGAGCAGTTCTTC. The encoded protein is CATSNQTGQHNEQFF. This chain uses TRBV24-1 with TRBJ2-5; the D gene is possibly TRBD1 (6 bases). The end of the DNA fits TRBJ2-1 better, so the J call may be wrong. CDR1 and CDR2 (germline): KGHDR, SFDVKD. This CDR3 comprises 15 residues.

This chain connects TRBV5-1 to TRBJ2-5; no firm D call. With 2 bases removed from V and 5 bases from J, the gap between germline ends came to 13 bases. This CDR3 comprises 14 residues. The V gene's germline CDR1 is SGHRS and CDR2 YFSETQ. CDR3 nucleotide sequence: TGCGCCAGCAGCTTAGGGTCCCTTGGCGAGACCCAGTACTTC. It specifies CASSLGSLGETQYF.

The V gene is TRBV29-1, the J gene TRBJ2-5, with D possibly TRBD1 on 5 matching bases. V was shortened by 2 bases and J by 8 bases, with 15 bases between the two germline ends. Germline values: CDR1 SQVTM, CDR2 ANQGSEA. The CDR3 has 13 amino acids. In DNA form, the CDR3 reads TGCAGCGTTGAACCAGGGTACCAACAAACCCAGTACTTC. It translates to CSVEPGYQQTQYF.

This clonotype was picked up a small number of times. The chain combines TRBV6-2 or TRBV6-3 with TRBJ2-3, with no clear D. V lost 2 bases to trimming and J lost 8 bases, with 5 bases between them. The CDR3 is 11 residues long. The germline CDR1 and CDR2 sequences are MNHEY and SVGEGT. CDR3 nucleotides: TGTGCCAGCAGTTACCCCGGTACGCAGTATTTT. This sequence encodes CASSYPGTQYF.

This clonotype was seen repeatedly, ten times or more. The genes are TRBV25-1 and TRBJ2-3; TRBD1 or TRBD2 may be the D gene (7 bases each). Trimming pared 6 bases from V and 4 bases from J, leaving 14 bases between. Germline CDR1 MGHDK, CDR2 SYGVNS. The CDR3 totals 14 residues. CDR3 coding DNA: TGTGCCAGCAGCCAGGGAGGGGGCGCAGATACGCAGTATTTT. Translated: CASSQGGGADTQYF. Complete variable domain (other parts from reference TRBV25-1 and TRBJ2-3): EADIYQTPRYLVIGTGKKITLECSQTMGHDKMYWYQQDPGMELHLIHYSYGVNSTEKGDLSSESTVSRIRTEHFPLTLESARPSHTSQYLCASSQGGGADTQYFGPGTRLTVL.

This clonotype showed up just a few times. V gene TRBV7-9 combines with J gene TRBJ2-1, with TRBD2 matching over 9 bases. CDR3 length: 17 residues. V gave up 5 bases and J gave up 1 base; unmatched junction bases: 9. Per germline, CDR1 SEHNR and CDR2 FQNEAQ (reference sequence). The CDR3 nucleotides read TGTGCCAGCAGCCGACAGTCTCTAGCGGGGTCCTACAATGAGCAGTTCTTC. It encodes CASSRQSLAGSYNEQFF.

Details on this clonotype: No conserved phenylalanine or tryptophan ends this CDR3, so it is likely a read error. The rearrangement joins TRBV6-6 to TRBJ2-5, with D tentatively TRBD2 (5 bases). The CDR3 is made up of 15 amino acids. Trimming left V 0 bases short and J 4 bases short, with 12 bases between. Germline lookup yields CDR1 MNHNY and CDR2 SVGAGI (reference sequence). Here the CDR3 DNA reads TGTGCCAGCAGTTACTCGCCGGGAAGGGTAGAGACCCAGTACCTC. Encoded protein: CASSYSPGRVETQYL.

This clonotype was recorded a few times. The V gene is TRBV14, the J gene TRBJ2-5; 11 bases map to TRBD2. The DNA end favors TRBJ2-1, so the J call may be wrong. The CDR3 sequence is 17 residues long. Germline CDR1 reads SGHDN; CDR2 reads FVKESK. The chain's CDR3 is CASSQFGLGLADNEQFF. CDR3 bases: TGTGCCAGCAGCCAATTCGGATTGGGACTAGCGGACAATGAGCAGTTCTTC.

The J gene is TRBJ2-1, the V gene TRBV7-6, with 10 bases fitting TRBD1. CDR1 is SGHVS and CDR2 is FNYEAQ in the germline V gene. The length of the CDR3 is 16 residues. J was trimmed by 6 bases and V by 5 bases; bases with no gene match: 10. CDR3 loop: CASSLRYRTGGNEQFF. The CDR3 bases are TGTGCCAGCAGCCTACGATACCGGACAGGGGGCAATGAGCAGTTCTTC.

The rearrangement joins TRBV20-1 to TRBJ2-1; 8 nucleotides agree with TRBD2. Germline-derived CDR1 and CDR2 are DFQATT and SNEGSKA (reference sequence). This CDR3 comprises 16 residues. Trimming cost V 3 bases and J 4 bases; bases outside gene matches: 11. The CDR3 here is CSASALTSGGYNEQFF. The CDR3 bases are TGCAGTGCTAGTGCCCTAACTAGCGGAGGGTACAATGAGCAGTTCTTC.

Comment on this clonotype: Germline is not matched at one junction end, which may reflect a read error. The chain recombines TRBV6-2 or TRBV6-3 with TRBJ2-6; 7 nucleotides align to TRBD1. The germline CDR1 and CDR2 sequences are MNHEY and SVGEGT. The CDR3 runs 15 residues. CDR3 bases: TGTGCCAGCAGCCCGACAGGGCCTGGGGCCAACGTCCCGACTTTC. This translates into CASSPTGPGANVPTF.

The chain couples TRBV12-5 to TRBJ2-7; D gene ambiguous. This CDR3 has 17 residues. V lost 2 bases and J lost 0, with 17 bases in between. Germline lookup yields CDR1 LGHNT and CDR2 FRNRAP. CDR3 sequence reads: CASGLILSRLDSYEQYF. Written as DNA, the CDR3 is TGTGCTAGTGGTTTGATTCTTTCGAGACTGGACTCCTACGAGCAGTACTTC. Filled out from reference TRBV12-5 and TRBJ2-7, the complete variable domain reads DARVTQTPRHKVTEMGQEVTMRCQPILGHNTVFWYRQTMMQGLELLAYFRNRAPLDDSGMPKDRFSAEMPDATLATLKIQPSEPRDSAVYFCASGLILSRLDSYEQYFGPGTRLTVT.

This clonotype was detected a few times. For the CDR3, the DNA is TGTGCCAGCAGCCAAGACAGCTCTGGAAACACCATATATTTT. Protein sequence: CASSQDSSGNTIYF. The chain uses TRBV3-1 and TRBJ1-3, with no clear D. The germline V and J ends were trimmed by 0 bases and 0 bases, with 3 bases remaining between them. The CDR3 has 14 amino acids. Germline V gene data show CDR1 as LGHDT and CDR2 as YNNKEL (reference sequence).

The chain has TRBV7-2 and TRBJ1-3; maybe TRBD1 (6 bases). There are 14 residues in the CDR3. Trimming removed 4 bases at V and 3 bases at J, with 10 bases between. In germline, CDR1 is SGHTA, CDR2 FQGNSA. Here the CDR3 DNA reads TGTGCCAGCAGCTGGAACAGGGTTGGAAACACCATATATTTT. Protein product: CASSWNRVGNTIYF.

The sample holds a few counts of this clonotype. The rearrangement uses TRBV24-1 and TRBJ2-5, with 8 bases identical to TRBD2. The CDR3 is 15 residues long. CDR1 is KGHDR and CDR2 is SFDVKD in the germline V gene. The J segment lost 5 bases and the V segment lost 9 bases, leaving 13 bases of the junction unmatched. The CDR3 protein is CATGPPGLAGETQYF. The CDR3 nucleotides read TGTGCCACCGGTCCACCTGGACTAGCAGGGGAGACCCAGTACTTC.

This chain uses TRBV24-1 with TRBJ2-4, with D tentatively TRBD1 or TRBD2 (5 bases each). This CDR3 spans 16 amino acids. Germline CDR1 KGHDR, CDR2 SFDVKD. With 6 bases removed from V and 0 bases from J, the gap between germline ends came to 14 bases. CDR3 loop: CATSPGDGGAKNIQYF. CDR3 in DNA: TGTGCCACCAGTCCCGGGGATGGGGGAGCCAAAAACATTCAGTACTTC.

This clonotype was seen repeatedly, ten times or more. The rearrangement links TRBV20-1 to TRBJ1-5; D is possibly TRBD1 (5 bases). The germline CDR1 and CDR2 sequences are DFQATT and SNEGSKA (reference sequence). The CDR3 runs 14 residues. CDR3 sequence: CSPGHLLGNQPQHF. The CDR3 DNA is TGCAGCCCGGGGCACCTCCTAGGCAATCAGCCCCAGCATTTT.

The genes are TRBV7-8 and TRBJ2-5, with D possibly matching TRBD2 (6 bases). Germline V gene sequence: CDR1 SGHVS, CDR2 FQNEAQ. The length of the CDR3 is 18 residues. V was clipped by 1 base and J by 2 bases, with 20 bases between them. CDR3 region: CASSLGHHFSGRQETQYF. Written as DNA, the CDR3 is TGTGCCAGCAGCTTAGGGCATCATTTTAGCGGTAGGCAAGAGACCCAGTACTTC.

The rearrangement links TRBV5-1 to TRBJ2-3, with D possibly matching TRBD1 (6 bases). The CDR3 has 16 amino acids. The germline V gene has CDR1 SGHRS and CDR2 YFSETQ. The germline V and J ends were trimmed by 3 bases and 0 bases, with 14 bases remaining between them. The CDR3 DNA reads as TGCGCCAGCAGCTCCTTGACAGGTTTTAGCACAGATACGCAGTATTTT. Amino acids: CASSSLTGFSTDTQYF.